A single T cell receptor (beta chain) is shown here with its context. The antigen remains undetermined. This entry is derived from a study of PD-1 blockade in classical Hodgkin lymphoma. Sequenced by immunoSEQ multiplex PCR; TCRdb stores in-frame clones only, minus some. The data show 110,000 or so clones, roughly nine tenths seen once. Indicated time point: cycle 4 day 1 (C4D1), after more than five weeks of nivolumab. Relapse after autologous stem cell transplantation occurred in every patient, and brentuximab vedotin exposure varied. Overall study results and limits: The study found that TCR diversity rose significantly by C4D1 in CD4+ but not CD8+ cells. Baseline diversity was lower in partial responders and progressors than complete responders. Relative to healthy donors, newly diagnosed patients reportedly had lower baseline TCR diversity, which was reported as lower still in relapsed/refractory patients.

Material: peripheral blood mononuclear cells (PBMCs), obtained before the fourth cycle of nivolumab. The receptor was isolated from a human donor with classical Hodgkin lymphoma.

CDR3 DNA sequence: TGTGCCAGCAGGCAAATTGTGAACACTGAAGCTTTCTTT. This encodes CASRQIVNTEAFF. V and J are TRBV5-4 and TRBJ1-1; D gene ambiguous. This CDR3 spans 13 amino acids. Germline V gives CDR1 SGHNT, CDR2 YYREEE (reference sequence). The V gene lost 5 bases and the J gene lost 0 bases, with 8 bases spanning the gap.